This TCR beta chain originates from a study of PD-L1 blockade in urothelial cancer (dated by TCRdb to 2015 to 2018). Concerning the study at large: Therapy was started in the mid-2010s for all patients, and atezolizumab 1,200 mg was administered intravenously every 3 weeks. About 90% of the roughly 30 patients were males with bladder-origin urothelial cancer, and about two thirds of the roughly 30 reported a prior smoking history. Patients had an ECOG performance status of 0 or 1 and had received between 0 and 3 prior chemotherapy regimens. Blood samples were analyzed 3 weeks after the start of treatment (second dose) and 6 weeks after the start of treatment. Blood samples yielded a median of roughly 150,000 T cells and more than 80,000 unique TCRs, with median clonality approximately 0.08. The study, an exploratory multi-omic analysis, examined somatic, immune and clinical correlates of response to PD-L1 blockade with atezolizumab in urothelial cancer. Pretreatment tumor samples and matched peripheral blood, collected serially before and after atezolizumab treatment, underwent TCR sequencing. Durable clinical benefit was defined as a progression-free survival longer than 6 months, and TCR features were additionally tested against progression-free survival and overall survival. In the same patients, pretreatment tumors underwent whole exome sequencing and RNA sequencing in addition to TCR sequencing. Durable clinical benefit was achieved by nine patients but not by the remaining 20. Over 28 patients had pretreatment blood TCR-seq, around 24 had at least one posttreatment blood collection, and around 24 had tumor TCR-seq.

The sample's time point label, decoded: peripheral blood 6 weeks after treatment start. The cohort included 29 patients with locally advanced or metastatic urothelial carcinoma who were treated at Memorial Sloan Kettering on a trial protocol. Peripheral blood mononuclear cells were collected from each patient pretreatment and during treatment, giving between 1 and 8 total time points per patient. The Qiagen DNeasy Blood extraction kit was used to purify genomic DNA from total PBMCs and from tumor samples. Collected pretreatment and during treatment, PBMCs were isolated and stored as previously described. Results the study describes overall, beyond this receptor: Because the sample size was small (n of about 29) and many of the analyses were exploratory, the results are meant to be hypothesis-generating. Patients with durable benefit showed greater expansion of tumor-associated TCR clones in peripheral blood 3 weeks after starting treatment (n ≈ 20, p = 0.022). Improved progression-free and overall survival was found to be associated with pretreatment peripheral blood TCR clonality below the median.

Synthetic TCR analog templates were spiked into each PCR so that absolute template abundance could be estimated from read counts. The immunoSEQ assay was used to amplify TCRbeta CDR3 regions from genomic DNA with bias-controlled V and J gene primers. Sequencing of rearranged TCRbeta segments was done at approximately 20X coverage. Regarding the original processing steps: Clustering was used to correct sequencing errors, and CDR3s were annotated against IMGT so that V, D and J genes could be assigned. Out-of-frame and stop-codon sequences were excluded, and only productive TCRbeta rearrangements were used in downstream analyses. To compute clonality, Shannon entropy was normalized by the log of the number of unique productive sequences and then subtracted from one. Clones differing between time points or between blood and tumor were identified by Fisher's exact test with Benjamini-Hochberg correction at adjusted p below 0.01. TCRdb holds this immuneACCESS table with in-frame rearrangements only. Some clones are missing; in checked studies, unresolved V genes explain under half, and the rest has no known cause. V and J calls and clone size are copied from that table; D and trimming were computed from the DNA. The sample contains about 51,000 clones, around 89% of them found a single time. About 2.6% of the sample is in the top ten clones.

This clone appeared a few times. The specificity of this receptor is unknown. No per-base quality is available; no much larger clone lies one base away. This specimen was PBMCs, taken around atezolizumab (anti-PD-L1) treatment. The sequence derives from a man aged 55 to 69 with urothelial cancer.

This receptor carries the CDR3 CASSLSGEGPQHF. The DNA sequence is given as TGCGCCAGCAGCTTGTCGGGTGAAGGGCCCCAGCATTTT. The receptor chain draws on TRBV5-1 and TRBJ1-5, with no confidently assigned D gene. The CDR3 measures 13 amino acids from cysteine to phenylalanine. The DNA shown is the 39-base CDR3, in frame from base 1. CDR1 and CDR2, per the germline V gene, are SGHRS and YFSETQ. The germline ends are 11 bases apart after V is trimmed by 1 base and J by 9 bases.